These 14 T cell receptor beta chains originate from one sample sequenced in a study of blood T cell repertoires in COVID-19. Method: immunoSEQ multiplex PCR; TCRdb's copy keeps in-frame clones and lacks some. This sample carries 250,000 to 350,000 clones, roughly 91% of them seen once, and the ten largest clones take roughly 0.8%. The sequenced sample was peripheral blood. The receptors originated from a young man with acute or convalescent COVID-19.

This rearrangement joins TRBV5-6 to TRBJ2-2; 8 bases map to TRBD2. Unmatched junction bases numbered 7, after V lost 4 bases and J lost 2 bases. The CDR3 length is 16 residues. Germline values: CDR1 SGHDT, CDR2 YYEEEE. CDR3 sequence (DNA): TGTGCCAGCAGCAGTATAGCGGGGACAAACACCGGGGAGCTGTTTTTT. Amino acids: CASSSIAGTNTGELFF.

V and J are TRBV29-1 and TRBJ1-2; 8 nucleotides agree with TRBD1. V was pared by 5 bases and J by 3 bases, with 2 bases of the junction left unmatched. Per the germline V gene, CDR1 is SQVTM and CDR2 is ANQGSEA. The CDR3 extends over 12 amino acids. This CDR3 reads CSVLTGDYGYTF. CDR3 in DNA: TGCAGCGTTTTGACAGGGGACTATGGCTACACCTTC.

This clone came up once. DNA for the CDR3: TGCAGCGTTGGGGCAGGACAAGAGACCCAGTACTTC. Protein: CSVGAGQETQYF. The chain couples TRBV29-1 to TRBJ2-5; no firm D call. This CDR3 has 12 residues. CDR1 SQVTM and CDR2 ANQGSEA come from the germline V gene. Trimming cost V 4 bases and J 2 bases, with 8 bases left between them.

The chain links TRBV3-1 (or the pseudogene TRBV3-2) to TRBJ1-2; 10 nucleotides match TRBD1. CDR3 size: 14 residues. Germline assignment: CDR1 LGHDT and CDR2 YNNKEL (reference sequence). V shed 5 bases, J shed 5 bases, and the junction held 5 bases outside the gene matches. CDR3 loop: CASSAGTGAYGYTF. CDR3 bases: TGTGCCAGCAGCGCCGGGACAGGGGCTTATGGCTACACCTTC.

The chain has TRBV5-1 and TRBJ2-1; 8 bases fit TRBD2. Trimming at V came to 4 bases and at J to 8 bases, leaving 17 bases not matched to a gene. There are 17 residues in the CDR3. CDR1 is SGHRS, CDR2 YFSETQ, per germline. DNA for the CDR3: TGCGCCAGCAGCCTGACCGTCAGAGCGGGAGCAATGGATGAGCAGTTCTTC. Translation: CASSLTVRAGAMDEQFF.

The chain combines TRBV28 with TRBJ1-4; no clear D. This CDR3 spans 14 amino acids. Trimming took 8 bases from V and 1 from J, leaving 11 bases between them. The germline V gene has CDR1 MDHEN and CDR2 SYDVKM. CDR3 coding DNA: TGTGCCAGCTTGGGAGGGATAACTAATGAAAAACTGTTTTTT. Residues: CASLGGITNEKLFF.

CDR3 nucleotide sequence: TGTGCCAGAAGCTACCGCGGGGATTCACCCCTCCACTTT. Translation: CARSYRGDSPLHF. The chain joins TRBV5-3 to TRBJ1-6, with unresolved D. Being an ORF, TRBV5-3 has a function that is uncertain. Trimming took off 3 bases at V and 8 bases at J, with 9 bases between the two ends. This CDR3 has 13 amino acids.

The rearrangement links TRBV3-1 (or the pseudogene TRBV3-2) to TRBJ1-3, with D perhaps matching TRBD1 (6 bases). The CDR3 loop spans 14 amino acids. The germline V gene has CDR1 LGHDT and CDR2 YNNKEL (reference sequence). Trimming shortened V by 5 bases and J by 4 bases, and 12 bases separated the two germline ends. The CDR3 loop is CASSLSGVGNTIYF. The CDR3 DNA sequence: TGTGCCAGCAGCTTATCAGGGGTAGGAAACACCATATATTTT.

This chain joins TRBV11-3 and TRBJ2-7; D remains ambiguous. V was trimmed by 3 bases and J by 2 bases, leaving 8 bases between them. The germline gives CDR1 SGHNT, CDR2 YENEEA. This CDR3 has 13 amino acids. CDR3: CASSFLSAYEQYF. As DNA, the CDR3 is TGTGCCAGCAGCTTTCTTAGTGCCTACGAGCAGTACTTC.

This clone was detected only once. The chain employs TRBV30 and TRBJ1-2; D is possibly TRBD1 (5 bases). The V gene's germline CDR1 is GTSNPN and CDR2 SVGIG (reference sequence). Trimming left V 4 bases short and J 7 bases short, with 13 bases between. This CDR3 spans 12 amino acids. The CDR3 nucleotides read TGTGCCTGGACTTTCGGGACTCGTGGCTACACCTTC. It encodes CAWTFGTRGYTF. The complete variable domain, with remaining parts taken from reference TRBV30 and TRBJ1-2, reads SQTIHQWPATLVQPVGSPLSLECTVEGTSNPNLYWYRQAAGRGLQLLFYSVGIGQISSEVPQNLSASRPQDRQFILSSKKLLLSDSGFYLCAWTFGTRGYTFGSGTRLTVV.

V gene TRBV15 combines with J gene TRBJ1-1; D gene uncertain. Per germline, CDR1 LNHNV and CDR2 YYDKDF (reference sequence). V was trimmed by 5 bases and J by 5 bases, leaving 9 bases between them. CDR3 length: 12 residues. The CDR3 loop is CATSRAGTEAFF. Written as DNA, the CDR3 is TGTGCCACCAGCCGGGCGGGGACTGAAGCTTTCTTT.

Note on this clone: Other DNA variants within this sample encode the same CDR3. CDR3 nucleotides: TGTGCCAGCAGTTTGCGATACGAGCAGTACTTC. As protein: CASSLRYEQYF. The V gene is TRBV28, the J gene TRBJ2-7; D unclear. Looked up from germline, CDR1 is MDHEN and CDR2 is SYDVKM. V shed 3 bases and J shed 4 bases, with 4 bases lying between them. CDR3 size: 11 residues.

This chain uses TRBV2 with TRBJ1-5; 9 bases map to TRBD1. The germline gives CDR1 SNHLY, CDR2 FYNNEI. The CDR3 runs 15 residues. Unmatched junction bases numbered 5, after V lost 5 bases and J lost 3 bases. The DNA for the CDR3 is TGTGCCAGCAGTCCAGGACAGGGGTTCAATCAGCCCCAGCATTTT. It yields the protein CASSPGQGFNQPQHF.

The gene calls are TRBV2 and TRBJ2-1, with 7 bases that match TRBD1. From germline, CDR1 is SNHLY and CDR2 FYNNEI. With 7 bases clipped from V and 3 bases from J, the junction kept 9 bases outside the gene matches. This CDR3 contains 15 residues. CDR3 region: CASKTHRGGYNEQFF. The CDR3 DNA is TGTGCCAGCAAAACCCACAGGGGCGGCTACAATGAGCAGTTCTTC.